This TCR beta chain was observed in a study of T cell changes during pregnancy in multiple sclerosis. Method: immunoSEQ multiplex PCR; TCRdb's copy keeps in-frame clones and lacks some. The data hold 25,000 to 35,000 clones, with around 89% observed a single time. The CDR3 loop spans 16 amino acids. Germline V CDR1 and CDR2: MNHNY, SVGAGI (reference sequence). Trimming took 0 bases from V and 4 from J, leaving 13 bases between them. Points on this clone: The same CDR3 can be traced to other DNA sequences in this sample.

The J gene is TRBJ1-5, the V gene TRBV6-6; tentatively, D is TRBD1 (5 bases). The specimen comprised CD8+ T cells from peripheral blood mononuclear cells, sampled in the second trimester of pregnancy. The sequence came from a female donor with multiple sclerosis, enrolled in a pregnancy study. CDR3 sequence: CASSYSYRKANQPQHF. DNA for the CDR3: TGTGCCAGCAGTTACTCATACAGGAAGGCTAATCAGCCCCAGCATTTT.